Following are 26 T cell receptor beta chains from one sample sequenced in a study of OX40 agonist ivuxolimab in advanced cancers. Clones were read by immunoSEQ multiplex PCR, and TCRdb kept only the in-frame ones, dropping some. The sample yields around 84,000 clones, approximately 84% seen once. Sequenced material: CD4+ or CD8+ T cells sorted from blood, taken in a trial of the OX40 agonist ivuxolimab. The receptor set was obtained from an adult with an advanced solid tumor such as melanoma, head and neck, liver or kidney cancer.

This chain uses TRBV18 with TRBJ2-2; D is possibly TRBD2 (6 bases). V lost 3 bases and J 6 bases, leaving 11 bases between the germline ends. CDR1 is KGHSH and CDR2 is LQKENI in the germline V gene. CDR3 size: 14 residues. CDR3 in amino acids: CASSPRRDAGELFF. The CDR3, as DNA: TGTGCCAGCTCACCGCGGCGGGATGCCGGGGAGCTGTTTTTT. The whole variable domain, filled in from reference TRBV18 and TRBJ2-2, reads NAGVMQNPRHLVRRRGQEARLRCSPMKGHSHVYWYRQLPEEGLKFMVYLQKENIIDESGMPKERFSAEFPKEGPSILRIQQVVRGDSAAYFCASSPRRDAGELFFGEGSRLTVL.

CDR3 DNA sequence: TGCAGCGTTGAGGGGGAGGTGGGCCCAACCGATACCCAGTACTTC. This sequence encodes CSVEGEVGPTDTQYF. This chain joins TRBV29-1 and TRBJ2-5; the D gene is possibly TRBD2 (6 bases). V lost 3 bases to trimming and J lost 8 bases, with 22 bases between them. Germline V gene data show CDR1 as SQVTM and CDR2 as ANQGSEA. The CDR3 extends over 15 amino acids.

The CDR3 sequence: CAWSRLAGGQGIQYF. The DNA of the CDR3 is TGTGCCTGGAGTAGACTAGCGGGAGGCCAGGGCATTCAGTACTTC. This chain uses TRBV30 with TRBJ2-4, with TRBD2 matching over 13 bases. CDR1 GTSNPN and CDR2 SVGIG come from the germline V gene (reference sequence). Losses at the gene ends were 2 bases for V and 9 bases for J; bases not matched to a gene: 7. The CDR3 consists of 15 residues.

The chain joins TRBV18 to TRBJ2-5; 9 positions match TRBD1. Trimming removed 1 base from V and 3 bases from J; junction bases left unmatched: 3. CDR1 KGHSH and CDR2 LQKENI come from the germline V gene. The CDR3 length is 15 residues. The CDR3 nucleotides read TGTGCCAGCTCACCACGACAGGGGGGAGAAGAGACCCAGTACTTC. The encoded protein is CASSPRQGGEETQYF.

The V and J genes are TRBV7-9 and TRBJ1-2, with 7 bases that match TRBD1. The CDR3 loop spans 15 amino acids. The V gene's germline CDR1 is SEHNR and CDR2 FQNEAQ (reference sequence). V shed 1 base, J shed 3 bases, and the junction held 5 bases outside the gene matches. DNA of the CDR3: TGTGCCAGCAGCTTAGGGTCAGGGGGAGACTATGGCTACACCTTC. Its translation is CASSLGSGGDYGYTF.

The rearrangement uses TRBV4-3 and TRBJ1-3; D gene unclear. V was clipped by 0 bases and J by 4 bases, with 10 bases between them. The germline gives CDR1 LGHNA, CDR2 YSLEER. The CDR3 has 15 amino acids. The CDR3 sequence: CASSQEEGRGNTIYF. Written as DNA, the CDR3 is TGCGCCAGCAGCCAAGAGGAGGGTCGAGGAAACACCATATATTTT.

CDR3: CASSLGTPNEQFF. The DNA for the CDR3 is TGCGCCAGCAGCTTGGGGACACCCAATGAGCAGTTCTTC. The rearrangement joins TRBV5-1 to TRBJ2-1; maybe TRBD1 (5 bases). Trimming took 0 bases from V and 6 from J, leaving 7 bases between them. This CDR3 has 13 residues. Germline CDR1 is SGHRS and CDR2 is YFSETQ. Looking up the rest from reference TRBV5-1 and TRBJ2-1 gives the full variable domain: KAGVTQTPRYLIKTRGQQVTLSCSPISGHRSVSWYQQTPGQGLQFLFEYFSETQRNKGNFPGRFSGRQFSNSRSEMNVSTLELGDSALYLCASSLGTPNEQFFGPGTRLTVL.

J is TRBJ1-3 and V is TRBV11-1; tentatively, D is TRBD1 (6 bases). CDR3 length equals 18 residues. Germline CDR1 SGHAT, CDR2 FQDESV (reference sequence). Trimming shortened V by 3 bases and J by 0 bases, and 18 bases separated the two germline ends. The CDR3 loop is CASSFGQQNYPSGNTIYF. CDR3 nucleotide sequence: TGTGCCAGCAGCTTCGGACAGCAGAACTACCCCTCTGGAAACACCATATATTTT.

V usage is TRBV7-8 and J usage is TRBJ1-1; no clear D. The length of the CDR3 is 14 residues. Germline CDR1 reads SGHVS; CDR2 reads FQNEAQ. Trimming shortened V by 9 bases and J by 1 base, and 15 bases separated the two germline ends. This CDR3 reads CASRRTDQNTEAFF. DNA for the CDR3: TGTGCCAGTAGGCGAACAGACCAGAACACTGAAGCTTTCTTT.

This chain joins TRBV2 and TRBJ2-5, with 10 bases matching TRBD1. With 4 bases clipped from V and 5 bases from J, the junction kept 7 bases outside the gene matches. Germline assignment: CDR1 SNHLY and CDR2 FYNNEI. The CDR3 loop spans 15 amino acids. The CDR3 protein is CASSGRTGGGETQYF. DNA of the CDR3: TGTGCCAGCAGTGGTCGGACAGGGGGAGGGGAGACCCAGTACTTC.

The chain couples TRBV18 to TRBJ2-4, with a weak D call TRBD1 (5 bases). This CDR3 is built from 17 residues. CDR1 is KGHSH and CDR2 is LQKENI in the germline V gene. The V end was cut by 0 bases, the J end by 1 base, with 13 bases between. The CDR3 region is CASSPPVDSGAKNIQYF. The DNA of the CDR3 is TGTGCCAGCTCACCACCCGTCGACAGTGGCGCCAAAAACATTCAGTACTTC.

The genes are TRBV29-1 and TRBJ1-1; weak D call: TRBD1 (6 bases). The germline CDR1 and CDR2 sequences are SQVTM and ANQGSEA. This CDR3 is built from 13 residues. Trimming removed 4 bases from V and 3 bases from J, with 12 bases in between. For the CDR3, the DNA is TGCAGCGTTGGCTTCCGGGGGCACACTGAAGCTTTCTTT. Translating it yields CSVGFRGHTEAFF.

The chain is built from TRBV5-6 and TRBJ2-7; no firm D call. The CDR3 runs to 15 residues. The V gene lost 4 bases and the J gene lost 2 bases, with 16 bases spanning the gap. The germline V gene encodes CDR1 SGHDT and CDR2 YYEEEE. The CDR3 region has the DNA TGTGCCAGCAGCCAAGTTCTGGGGTCTACCTACGAGCAGTACTTC. Its translation: CASSQVLGSTYEQYF. Complete variable domain (other parts from reference TRBV5-6 and TRBJ2-7): DAGVTQSPTHLIKTRGQQVTLRCSPKSGHDTVSWYQQALGQGPQFIFQYYEEEERQRGNFPDRFSGHQFPNYSSELNVNALLLGDSALYLCASSQVLGSTYEQYFGPGTRLTVT.

This clone appeared a single time. The J gene is TRBJ1-1, the V gene TRBV5-4; 9 nucleotides align to TRBD1. Trimming took 1 base from V and 6 from J; bases not matched to a gene: 4. CDR3 length: 14 amino acids. The V gene's germline CDR1 is SGHNT and CDR2 YYREEE (reference sequence). Written as DNA, the CDR3 is TGTGCCAGCAGCTTGCCCGACAGGGGGGCTGAAGCTTTCTTT. This encodes CASSLPDRGAEAFF.

The rearrangement links TRBV7-2 to TRBJ2-5; 11 bases line up with TRBD2. The CDR3 contains 16 residues. Germline CDR1 and CDR2: SGHTA and FQGNSA. Losses at the gene ends were 5 bases for V and 1 base for J; bases not matched to a gene: 6. The CDR3 nucleotides read TGTGCCAGCAGCCCTGGACTAGCGGGCCCCCAAGAGACCCAGTACTTC. This sequence encodes CASSPGLAGPQETQYF. Supplemented by reference TRBV7-2 and TRBJ2-5, the full variable domain reads GAGVSQSPSNKVTEKGKDVELRCDPISGHTALYWYRQSLGQGLEFLIYFQGNSAPDKSGLPSDRFSAERTGGSVSTLTIQRTQQEDSAVYLCASSPGLAGPQETQYFGPGTRLLVL.

This CDR3 is CASSLEGRDTEAFF. CDR3 coding DNA: TGTGCCAGCAGCTTAGAGGGGCGGGACACTGAAGCTTTCTTT. V usage is TRBV7-2 and J usage is TRBJ1-1; possibly TRBD1 for D (5 bases). This CDR3 comprises 14 residues. From germline, CDR1 is SGHTA and CDR2 FQGNSA. V was shortened by 1 base and J by 3 bases, with 9 bases between the two germline ends.

This sequence joins TRBV6-1 and TRBJ2-1; the D gene is possibly TRBD2 (5 bases). This CDR3 spans 11 amino acids. V dropped 5 bases and J dropped 13 bases, with 12 bases sitting between them. Germline V gene data show CDR1 as MNHNS and CDR2 as SASEGT. The CDR3 loop is CASSYRTRQFF. In nucleotides, the CDR3 is TGTGCCAGCAGTTATCGAACTAGACAGTTCTTC.

The chain recombines TRBV29-1 with TRBJ2-7; either TRBD1 or TRBD2 may fit D (6 bases each). The CDR3 is 13 residues long. Germline values: CDR1 SQVTM, CDR2 ANQGSEA. The ends were cut back, 7 bases at V and 9 bases at J, with 22 bases in the middle. CDR3 nucleotides: TGCAGCGCTATTCTGGGGGGCGCGGGGAGGCAGTACTTC. Its protein is CSAILGGAGRQYF.

This clone was observed a handful of times. The chain joins TRBV5-5 to TRBJ1-1; no clear D. CDR1 is SGHKS and CDR2 is YYEKEE in the germline V gene (reference sequence). This CDR3 is built from 13 residues. V lost 1 base and J lost 1, with 5 bases in between. The CDR3 sequence is CASSLSQNTEAFF. The CDR3, as DNA: TGTGCCAGCAGCTTGTCACAGAACACTGAAGCTTTCTTT.

By share, this clone counts as medium-sized. CDR3 bases: TGCGCCAGCAGCCAACACTGGGGGGACACTGAAGCTTTCTTT. Amino acids: CASSQHWGDTEAFF. The chain employs TRBV4-1 and TRBJ1-1; D is possibly TRBD1 (5 bases). The CDR3 runs to 14 residues. Germline values: CDR1 MGHRA, CDR2 YSYEKL. Trimming pared 2 bases from V and 3 bases from J, leaving 10 bases between.

The chain uses TRBV4-1 and TRBJ2-7; D is unresolved. Trimming shortened V by 1 base and J by 0 bases, and 10 bases separated the two germline ends. This CDR3 spans 15 amino acids. Germline loops: CDR1 MGHRA, CDR2 YSYEKL. The CDR3 DNA is TGCGCCAGCAGCCAAGGACTTATGAGCTCCTACGAGCAGTACTTC. It is translated as CASSQGLMSSYEQYF.

CDR3 residues: CASSLGGQGTLPRAQYF. DNA for the CDR3: TGTGCCAGCAGCTTAGGGGGACAGGGGACCCTGCCTCGGGCCCAGTACTTC. The V and J genes are TRBV7-2 and TRBJ2-5; TRBD1 matches 10 bases. There are 17 residues in the CDR3. Trimming removed 1 base from V and 9 bases from J; junction bases left unmatched: 14. The germline V gene encodes CDR1 SGHTA and CDR2 FQGNSA.

The genes are TRBV6-5 and TRBJ1-1; possibly TRBD1 for D (6 bases). CDR1 and CDR2 (germline): MNHEY, SVGAGI. This CDR3 is 14 amino acids long. V was clipped by 2 bases and J by 10 bases, with 17 bases between them. The CDR3: CASSYGGFVIGAFF. The CDR3, as DNA: TGTGCCAGCAGTTACGGGGGCTTTGTGATCGGAGCTTTCTTT.

This chain joins TRBV4-1 and TRBJ1-2; 9 bases fit TRBD1. CDR3 size: 15 residues. V lost 4 bases, J lost 3 bases, and 6 bases stayed unmatched. Germline loops: CDR1 MGHRA, CDR2 YSYEKL. Here the CDR3 DNA reads TGCGCCAGCAGCCCCCCGACAGGGGGTTACTATGGCTACACCTTC. The encoded protein is CASSPPTGGYYGYTF.

The chain joins TRBV27 to TRBJ2-7; perhaps TRBD2 as D (6 bases). The length of the CDR3 is 13 residues. Per germline, CDR1 MNHEY and CDR2 SMNVEV (reference sequence). V gave up 10 bases and J gave up 4 bases, with 17 bases separating them. DNA for the CDR3: TGTGCCACGAGCAAGGCGGGAAGATACGAGCAGTACTTC. The encoded protein is CATSKAGRYEQYF.

This chain links TRBV6-1 with TRBJ1-4, with a possible D match to TRBD1 (5 bases). Germline loops: CDR1 MNHNS, CDR2 SASEGT. CDR3 length: 13 amino acids. V lost 5 bases, J lost 4 bases, and 8 bases lay in between. The CDR3 is CASSRGSNEKLFF. The DNA of the CDR3 is TGTGCCAGCAGTAGGGGCAGTAATGAAAAACTGTTTTTT.